This T cell receptor beta chain was sequenced during a study of blood T cell repertoires in COVID-19. Study as a whole: Samples of COVID-19 (acute and convalescent) were obtained from the United States, Italy and Spain.

In the study's own analysis: Quantification of nucleated cells was approximated via reference gene primer amplification. The repertoire was sequenced with immunoSEQ multiplex PCR; TCRdb's copy has only in-frame clones and lacks some. V and J calls and clone size come straight from that table; D and trimming were deduced from the DNA. The sample lists fewer than 250,000 clones; around 85% were seen once. Germline CDR1 reads SGHKS; CDR2 reads YYEKEE (reference sequence). The CDR3 length is 14 residues. Trimming took 1 base from V and 8 from J; bases not matched to a gene: 5. Source material: peripheral blood. The chain joins TRBV5-5 to TRBJ1-4, with 7 bases lining up with TRBD1. The sequence came from a woman between 50 and 59 years old with acute or convalescent COVID-19. The CDR3, as DNA: TGTGCCAGCAGCTTGATACAGGGGAACGAAAAACTGTTTTTT. Its translation is CASSLIQGNEKLFF.